The 20 T cell receptor beta chains listed next were all sequenced from one sample in a study of CD8+CD57+ T cells in acquired aplastic anemia. In patients chosen for sequencing, flow cytometry had shown CD8+CD57+ cell expansion. The study profiled TCR beta VDJ and CDR3 using genomic DNA as template. TCRdb itself ran the reads through MiXCR, one entry per CDR3 protein. Of some 200,000 distinct CDR3 sequences listed, 48% are singletons. Sequencing was done on a sample of sorted CD4+, CD8+, or CD8+CD57+ T cells (not recorded which) from PBMCs. Receptors were obtained from a human donor with aplastic anemia.

The chain has TRBV15 and TRBJ2-3, with 9 bases identical to TRBD2. Germline values: CDR1 LNHNV, CDR2 YYDKDF (reference sequence). The CDR3 sequence is 17 residues long. With V trimmed by 3 bases and J by 4 bases, 11 bases remained unmatched. The CDR3 region is CATSREGLAGISDTQYF. CDR3 bases: TGTGCCACCAGCAGGGAGGGTCTAGCGGGGATTTCAGATACGCAGTATTTT. Variable domain in full (rest from reference TRBV15 and TRBJ2-3): DAMVIQNPRYQVTQFGKPVTLSCSQTLNHNVMYWYQQKSSQAPKLLFHYYDKDFNNEADTPDNFQSRRPNTSFCFLDIRSPGLGDTAMYLCATSREGLAGISDTQYFGPGTRLTVL.

This clonotype was found a few times. V usage is TRBV27 and J usage is TRBJ2-1, with a weak D call TRBD2 (6 bases). CDR3 length: 14 amino acids. Germline loops: CDR1 MNHEY, CDR2 SMNVEV (reference sequence). V shed 7 bases and J shed 6 bases, with 16 bases lying between them. In nucleotides, the CDR3 is TGTGCCAGCACTCCTCTAGCGAAGGTCAATGAGCAGTTCTTC. Protein sequence: CASTPLAKVNEQFF.

This clonotype was seen at least ten times. V gene TRBV10-1 combines with J gene TRBJ2-1; 12 positions agree with TRBD2. Germline V lookup: CDR1 WNHNN, CDR2 SYGVQD (reference sequence). The J segment lost 10 bases and the V segment lost 8 bases, leaving 6 bases of the junction unmatched. This CDR3 spans 13 amino acids. The CDR3 is CASRLAGDQEQFF. The CDR3 region has the DNA TGCGCCAGCCGACTAGCGGGAGACCAGGAGCAGTTCTTC.

This clonotype was recorded at least ten times. The junction does not match germline at one end; this may be a read error. The V gene is TRBV19, the J gene TRBJ1-2, with a tentative D call TRBD1 (5 bases). The germline V gene encodes CDR1 LNHDA and CDR2 SQIVND (reference sequence). CDR3 length: 13 amino acids. This CDR3 is CVSSITGTGRYTF. For the CDR3, the DNA is TGTGTCAGTAGTATCACCGGGACCGGGCGCTACACCTTC.

The chain combines TRBV20-1 with TRBJ1-6; 7 bases fit TRBD1. The ends lost 0 bases at V and 4 bases at J; junction bases unmatched: 6. Per germline, CDR1 DFQATT and CDR2 SNEGSKA (reference sequence). There are 16 residues in the CDR3. The CDR3 DNA follows: TGCAGTGCTAGAGAAGGAGGGACAGTTTATAATTCACCCCTCCACTTT. Translating gives CSAREGGTVYNSPLHF.

This clonotype turned up a few times. This sequence joins TRBV29-1 and TRBJ1-6; 9 nucleotides line up with TRBD1. Germline CDR1 and CDR2: SQVTM and ANQGSEA. With 5 bases clipped from V and 7 bases from J, the junction kept 6 bases outside the gene matches. The CDR3 totals 14 residues. The CDR3 DNA reads TGCAGCGTTTCTGGACAGGGGCGGAATTCACCCCTCCACTTT. Its protein is CSVSGQGRNSPLHF.

V and J are TRBV11-1 and TRBJ1-1; D call uncertain. Germline V CDR1 and CDR2: SGHAT, FQDESV (reference sequence). The V gene lost 6 bases and the J gene lost 3 bases, with 11 bases spanning the gap. CDR3 length equals 13 residues. CDR3 in DNA: TGTGCCAGCAGTGATTTTACCGACACTGAAGCTTTCTTT. This codes for CASSDFTDTEAFF. Full variable domain (missing parts from reference TRBV11-1 and TRBJ1-1): EAEVAQSPRYKITEKSQAVAFWCDPISGHATLYWYRQILGQGPELLVQFQDESVVDDSQLPKDRFSAERLKGVDSTLKIQPAELGDSAMYLCASSDFTDTEAFFGQGTRLTVV.

Notes on this clonotype: This CDR3 is missing its conserved last phenylalanine or tryptophan, likely due to a read error. V usage is TRBV10-3 and J usage is TRBJ1-1; 8 bases line up with TRBD1. CDR3 length: 16 residues. Germline CDR1 is ENHRY and CDR2 is SYGVKD. The CDR3 DNA reads as TGTGCCATCAGCGGGACAGGCCGGGCATGGAACGCTGAAGCTTTCCTT. Its protein product is CAISGTGRAWNAEAFL.

There are a few counts of this clonotype. Here the CDR3 omits its conserved ending phenylalanine or tryptophan, so a read error is the likely source. J is TRBJ2-3 and V is TRBV12-3 or TRBV12-4, with D unresolved. V dropped 2 bases and J dropped 6 bases, with 3 bases sitting between them. The CDR3 contains 11 residues. CDR3 sequence reads: CASSLLDTQYL. The CDR3 bases are TGTGCCAGCAGTTTATTGGATACGCAGTATCTT.

The rearrangement uses TRBV19 and TRBJ1-5, with TRBD1 matching over 10 bases. The CDR3 is 16 amino acids. Germline V gene lookup returns CDR1 LNHDA and CDR2 SQIVND (reference sequence). J gave up 2 bases and V 4 bases, and 5 bases lay outside the gene matches. CDR3 loop: CASSSSDRGRNQPQHF. The DNA of the CDR3 is TGTGCCAGTAGTAGCAGTGACAGGGGGCGCAATCAGCCCCAGCATTTT.

This clonotype has ten or more counts. The chain employs TRBV5-1 and TRBJ2-7; 9 bases line up with TRBD1. Germline lookup yields CDR1 SGHRS and CDR2 YFSETQ. The CDR3 has 16 amino acids. V was clipped by 0 bases and J by 5 bases; unmatched bases: 9. The CDR3, as DNA: TGCGCCAGCAGCTTGGGGGTTTTACAGGGGGCCAACGAGCAGTACTTC. Translating gives CASSLGVLQGANEQYF.

This clonotype was counted ten times or more. The rearrangement joins TRBV10-2 to TRBJ2-7, with D possibly matching TRBD1 (7 bases). This CDR3 has 17 amino acids. Germline loops: CDR1 WSHSY, CDR2 SAAADI. The V gene lost 2 bases and the J gene lost 5 bases, with 22 bases spanning the gap. CDR3 protein: CASSEPGGQGDGNEQYF. CDR3 nucleotides: TGCGCCAGCAGTGAGCCCGGGGGTCAGGGGGATGGCAACGAGCAGTACTTC.

The rearrangement links TRBV3-1 to TRBJ2-7; the match to TRBD2 covers 7 bases. The J segment lost 0 bases and the V segment lost 1 base, leaving 3 bases of the junction unmatched. The CDR3 totals 15 residues. The germline CDR1 and CDR2 sequences are LGHDT and YNNKEL (reference sequence). In nucleotides, the CDR3 is TGTGCCAGCAGCCAAGTACTAGCGCGCTCCTACGAGCAGTACTTC. It yields the protein CASSQVLARSYEQYF.

This clonotype was seen at least ten times. The chain has TRBV30 and TRBJ1-4; D call uncertain. The CDR3 extends over 11 amino acids. Germline lookup yields CDR1 GTSNPN and CDR2 SVGIG (reference sequence). V was cut by 5 bases and J by 5 bases, with 6 bases left in between. CDR3 residues: CAWGMNEKLFF. Here the CDR3 DNA reads TGTGCCTGGGGGATGAATGAAAAACTGTTTTTT.

This sequence joins TRBV2 and TRBJ1-1; possibly TRBD1 for D (6 bases). V was cut by 2 bases and J by 8 bases, with 12 bases left in between. The CDR3 runs to 13 residues. Looked up from germline, CDR1 is SNHLY and CDR2 is FYNNEI. CDR3 amino acids: CASSEQGIAEAFF. DNA of the CDR3: TGTGCCAGCAGTGAACAGGGGATAGCCGAAGCTTTCTTT.

The chain joins TRBV15 to TRBJ1-2; TRBD1 might be the D (5 bases). CDR1 is LNHNV and CDR2 is YYDKDF in the germline V gene (reference sequence). V was cut by 0 bases and J by 3 bases, with 14 bases left in between. CDR3 length equals 16 residues. CDR3 nucleotides: TGTGCCACCAGCAGAGATTACTCATCGACAGACTATGGCTACACCTTC. This codes for CATSRDYSSTDYGYTF.

The table lists this clonotype with many counts. The chain uses TRBV9 and TRBJ2-7; D ambiguous. Germline V gene data show CDR1 as SGDLS and CDR2 as YYNGEE. CDR3 length: 14 amino acids. V lost 0 bases, J lost 5 bases, and 12 bases lay in between. CDR3 nucleotides: TGTGCCAGCAGCGTAGGTAGCAGGTCCGACGAGCAGTACTTC. This codes for CASSVGSRSDEQYF.

In its sample, this clonotype was seen many times. J is TRBJ1-6 and V is TRBV11-2; D unresolved. The V and J ends lost 0 bases and 3 bases respectively, with 6 bases between them. This CDR3 contains 15 residues. In germline, CDR1 is SGHAT, CDR2 FQNNGV. The CDR3 loop reads CASSLDQVYNSPLHF. For the CDR3, the DNA is TGTGCCAGCAGCTTAGACCAGGTCTATAATTCACCCCTCCACTTT.

The chain recombines TRBV29-1 with TRBJ1-2; D is undetermined. Germline loops: CDR1 SQVTM, CDR2 ANQGSEA. V lost 3 bases, J lost 2 bases, and 10 bases lay in between. The CDR3 totals 13 residues. Written as DNA, the CDR3 is TGCAGCGTTGAGTCGAAGCGCAACTATGGCTACACCTTC. Protein: CSVESKRNYGYTF.

V gene TRBV9 combines with J gene TRBJ2-1; tentatively, D is TRBD1 (6 bases). Looked up from germline, CDR1 is SGDLS and CDR2 is YYNGEE. The CDR3 consists of 17 residues. Trimming stripped 7 bases from V and 0 bases from J, with 20 bases between. DNA for the CDR3: TGTGCCAGCGTGATCGGTCACAGGGTTTTCTCCTACAATGAGCAGTTCTTC. Translated, it gives CASVIGHRVFSYNEQFF.